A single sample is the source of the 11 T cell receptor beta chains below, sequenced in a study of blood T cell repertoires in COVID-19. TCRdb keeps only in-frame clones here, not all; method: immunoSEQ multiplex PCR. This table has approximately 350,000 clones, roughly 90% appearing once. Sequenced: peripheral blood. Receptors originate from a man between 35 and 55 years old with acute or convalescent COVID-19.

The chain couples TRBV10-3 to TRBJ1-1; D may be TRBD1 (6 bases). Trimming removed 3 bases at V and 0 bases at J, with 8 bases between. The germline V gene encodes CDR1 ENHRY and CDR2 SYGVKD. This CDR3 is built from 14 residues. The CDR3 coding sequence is TGTGCCATCAGTGACAGGGGCTTGAACACTGAAGCTTTCTTT. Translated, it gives CAISDRGLNTEAFF.

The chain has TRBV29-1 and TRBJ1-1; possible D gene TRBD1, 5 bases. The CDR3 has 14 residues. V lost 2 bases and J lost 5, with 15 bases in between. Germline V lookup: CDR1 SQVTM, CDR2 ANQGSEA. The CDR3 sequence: CSVESVMGGTEAFF. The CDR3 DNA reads TGCAGCGTTGAATCCGTAATGGGGGGGACTGAAGCTTTCTTT.

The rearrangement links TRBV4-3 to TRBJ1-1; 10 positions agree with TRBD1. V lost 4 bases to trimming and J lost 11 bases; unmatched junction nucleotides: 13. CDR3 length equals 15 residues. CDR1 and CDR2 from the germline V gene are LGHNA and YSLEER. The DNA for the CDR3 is TGCGCCAGCAGCCCCGATGGACAGGGGGTGACCCGGGCTTTCTTT. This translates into CASSPDGQGVTRAFF.

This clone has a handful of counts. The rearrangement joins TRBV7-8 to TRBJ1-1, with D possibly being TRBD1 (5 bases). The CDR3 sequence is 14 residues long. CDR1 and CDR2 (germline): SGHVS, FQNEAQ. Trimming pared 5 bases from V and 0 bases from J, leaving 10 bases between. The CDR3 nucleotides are TGTGCCAGCAGCAGACAGCCACTGAACACTGAAGCTTTCTTT. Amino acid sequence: CASSRQPLNTEAFF.

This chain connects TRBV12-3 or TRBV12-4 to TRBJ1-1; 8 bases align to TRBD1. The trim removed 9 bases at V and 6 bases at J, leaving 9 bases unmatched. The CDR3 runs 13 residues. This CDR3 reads CASNRGDGAEAFF. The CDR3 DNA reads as TGTGCCAGTAACAGGGGGGATGGTGCTGAAGCTTTCTTT.

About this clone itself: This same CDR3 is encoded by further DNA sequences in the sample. The CDR3 nucleotides read TGTGCCAGCAGCTTAGGGCTAGCGGGAAACTATGAGCAGTTCTTC. As protein: CASSLGLAGNYEQFF. The rearrangement links TRBV7-3 to TRBJ2-1; 9 bases are shared with TRBD2. The CDR3 runs 15 residues. Germline V gives CDR1 SGHTA, CDR2 FQGTGA. V shed 2 bases and J 8 bases; nucleotides not matched to a gene: 7.

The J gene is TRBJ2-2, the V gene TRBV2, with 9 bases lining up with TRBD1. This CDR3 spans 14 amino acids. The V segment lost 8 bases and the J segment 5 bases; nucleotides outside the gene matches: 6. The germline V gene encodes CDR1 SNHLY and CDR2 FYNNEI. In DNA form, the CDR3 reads TGTGCCAGCGCAGGGACAGGGAGAACCGGGGAGCTGTTTTTT. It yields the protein CASAGTGRTGELFF.

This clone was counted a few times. The CDR3 bases are TGCAGTGCTAGTGACGGCCAGGGGTATCAGCCCCAGCATTTT. Its protein product is CSASDGQGYQPQHF. This chain joins TRBV20-1 and TRBJ1-5; a possible D gene is TRBD1 (6 bases). Germline V gene data show CDR1 as DFQATT and CDR2 as SNEGSKA (reference sequence). V dropped 3 bases and J dropped 5 bases, with 14 bases sitting between them. CDR3 size: 14 residues.

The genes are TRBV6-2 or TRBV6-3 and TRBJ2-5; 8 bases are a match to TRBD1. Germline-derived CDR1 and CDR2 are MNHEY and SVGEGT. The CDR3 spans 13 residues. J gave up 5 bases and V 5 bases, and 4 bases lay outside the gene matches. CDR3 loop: CASSPRDRETQYF. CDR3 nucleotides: TGTGCCAGCAGTCCGCGGGACAGGGAGACCCAGTACTTC.

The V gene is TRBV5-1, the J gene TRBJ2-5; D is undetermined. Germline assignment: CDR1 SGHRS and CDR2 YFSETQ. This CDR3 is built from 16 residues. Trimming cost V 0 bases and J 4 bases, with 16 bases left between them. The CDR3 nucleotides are TGCGCCAGCAGCTTGGATAGTACCTTCCAATTAGAGACCCAGTACTTC. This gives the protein CASSLDSTFQLETQYF.

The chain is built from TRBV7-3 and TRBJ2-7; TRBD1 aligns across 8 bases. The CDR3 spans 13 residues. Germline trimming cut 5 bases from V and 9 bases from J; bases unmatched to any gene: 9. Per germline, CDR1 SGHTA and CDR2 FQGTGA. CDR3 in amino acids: CASSRDRGTGQYF. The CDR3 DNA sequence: TGTGCCAGCAGCAGAGACAGGGGAACTGGGCAGTACTTC.